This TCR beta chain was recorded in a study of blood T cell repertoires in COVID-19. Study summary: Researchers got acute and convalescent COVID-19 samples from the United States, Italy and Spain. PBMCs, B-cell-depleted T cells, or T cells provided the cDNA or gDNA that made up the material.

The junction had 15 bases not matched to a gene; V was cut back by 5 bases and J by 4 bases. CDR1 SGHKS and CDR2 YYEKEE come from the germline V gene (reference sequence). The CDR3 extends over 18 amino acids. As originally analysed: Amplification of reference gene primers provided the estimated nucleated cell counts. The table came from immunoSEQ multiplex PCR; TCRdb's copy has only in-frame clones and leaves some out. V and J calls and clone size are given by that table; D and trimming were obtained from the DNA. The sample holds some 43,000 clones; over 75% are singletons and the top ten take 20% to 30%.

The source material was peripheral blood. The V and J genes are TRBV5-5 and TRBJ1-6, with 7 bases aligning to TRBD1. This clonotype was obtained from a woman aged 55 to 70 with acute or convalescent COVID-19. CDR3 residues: CASRPRGPGMGYNSPLHF. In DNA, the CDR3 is TGTGCCAGCAGACCGAGGGGGCCGGGTATGGGGTATAATTCACCCCTCCACTTT.